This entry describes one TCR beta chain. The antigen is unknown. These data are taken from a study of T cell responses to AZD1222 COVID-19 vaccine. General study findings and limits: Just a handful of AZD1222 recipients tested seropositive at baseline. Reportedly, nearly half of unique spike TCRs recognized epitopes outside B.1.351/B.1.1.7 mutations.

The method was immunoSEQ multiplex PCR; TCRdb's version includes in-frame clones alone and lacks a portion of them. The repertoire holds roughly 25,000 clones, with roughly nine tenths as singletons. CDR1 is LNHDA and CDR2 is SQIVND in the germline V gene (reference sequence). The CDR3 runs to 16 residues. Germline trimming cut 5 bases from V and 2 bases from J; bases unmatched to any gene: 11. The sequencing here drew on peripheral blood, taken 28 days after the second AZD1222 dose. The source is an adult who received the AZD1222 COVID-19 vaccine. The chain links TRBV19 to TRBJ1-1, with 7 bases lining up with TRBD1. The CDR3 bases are TGTGCCAGTAGTCCCCGACAGGGATTGGGAAACACTGAAGCTTTCTTT. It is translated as CASSPRQGLGNTEAFF.